This T cell receptor beta chain was documented in a study of yellow fever vaccine responses in identical twins (dated by TCRdb to 2016 to 2019). About the study as a whole: In the study, vaccine-responding T cell clones were precisely tracked in identical twins.

Study-level results and caveats: According to the authors, the vaccine-induced T cell response in identical twins seemed to be partly convergent and partly specific to each individual.

The CDR3 spans 17 residues, from the cysteine through the phenylalanine. Solely the CDR3 DNA is kept, with 51 bases framed from the first base. The germline V and J ends show losses of 0 bases and 5 bases respectively, and no gene match explains 3 bases of the junction. Reading the germline V gene gives CDR1 MNHEY and CDR2 SVGAGI. Details on this clonotype: Its antigen is currently not known. Per-base quality was not reported, and no clone a single base away is much larger than it.

The method behind the library was RT-PCR. Sequencing used an Illumina HiSeq 2500. TCRdb ran its own pipeline on the public reads, namely fastp trimming at Q25 and MiXCR clone calling, and kept in-frame beta chains. Each entry merges the rows of one CDR3 protein and shows their most common DNA and genes. Recorded for this sample are around 20,000 distinct CDR3 sequences; about two thirds of them occurred a single time. 2.2% of the sample goes to the ten largest clones. The V gene is TRBV6-5 and the J gene is TRBJ2-1; 14 central nucleotides agree with TRBD2. The clonotype comes from a woman younger than 35 who received the yellow fever vaccine. Donor details come from another sample of the same person, matched by shared clones. This specimen consisted of T cells from blood (PBMCs), unsorted or a sorted subset (not recorded which), obtained before or after yellow fever vaccination (not recorded which). The DNA sequence follows: TGTGCCAGCAGTTACTCGGGGGGACTAGCGGGGGACAATGAGCAGTTCTTC. Its protein is CASSYSGGLAGDNEQFF.